What follows are 18 T cell receptor beta chains derived from one specimen sequenced in a study of long-term antiretroviral therapy in people with HIV. Sequencing used immunoSEQ v3.0 at survey level. Repertoires were generated with immunoSEQ multiplex PCR, while TCRdb's copy carries only in-frame clones and drops some. The sample consists of tens of thousands of clones, over 75% of them appearing once. Sequencing used unsorted PBMCs, obtained about 5 years after starting antiretroviral therapy. The receptor set was obtained from a man aged 35-49 years with HIV.

V and J are TRBV7-6 and TRBJ2-2; D ambiguous. V was shortened by 1 base and J by 0 bases, with 12 bases between the two germline ends. The CDR3 runs 17 residues. CDR1 and CDR2 from the germline V gene are SGHVS and FNYEAQ. CDR3 in amino acids: CASSLGSRLANTGELFF. The CDR3 DNA reads as TGTGCCAGCAGCTTAGGTAGTCGCCTCGCGAACACCGGGGAGCTGTTTTTT.

The gene calls are TRBV2 and TRBJ1-2, with TRBD1 as a possible D gene (5 bases). Germline V gene sequence: CDR1 SNHLY, CDR2 FYNNEI. The length of the CDR3 is 12 residues. V gave up 7 bases and J gave up 4 bases, with 10 bases separating them. For the CDR3, the DNA is TGTGCCAGCATCCAGGGACCCTATGGCTACACCTTC. It specifies CASIQGPYGYTF. The full variable domain, its missing parts supplied by reference TRBV2 and TRBJ1-2, is EPEVTQTPSHQVTQMGQEVILRCVPISNHLYFYWYRQILGQKVEFLVSFYNNEISEKSEIFDDQFSVERPDGSNFTLKIRSTKLEDSAMYFCASIQGPYGYTFGSGTRLTVV.

The chain links TRBV7-9 to TRBJ1-1, with 8 positions matching TRBD1. V was clipped by 3 bases and J by 4 bases; unmatched bases: 4. Germline CDR1 SEHNR, CDR2 FQNEAQ (reference sequence). There are 14 residues in the CDR3. The CDR3 reads CASSFRDRSTEAFF. CDR3 nucleotides: TGTGCCAGCAGCTTTCGGGACAGGAGCACTGAAGCTTTCTTT.

The chain has TRBV7-2 and TRBJ2-7; TRBD2 matches 9 bases. CDR1 and CDR2 from the germline V gene are SGHTA and FQGNSA. CDR3 size: 16 residues. V was pared by 2 bases and J by 0 bases, with 5 bases of the junction left unmatched. The CDR3 reads CASSLRVSGSSYEQYF. Here the CDR3 DNA reads TGTGCCAGCAGCTTACGGGTTAGCGGGAGCTCCTACGAGCAGTACTTC.

The rearrangement links TRBV29-1 to TRBJ1-3; D possibly corresponds to TRBD1 (6 bases). The germline V and J ends were trimmed by 4 bases and 2 bases, with 12 bases remaining between them. There are 14 residues in the CDR3. CDR1 and CDR2 from the germline V gene are SQVTM and ANQGSEA. CDR3 in DNA: TGCAGCGTTGGAGGGGGGCGCACTGGAAACACCATATATTTT. This sequence encodes CSVGGGRTGNTIYF.

V is TRBV4-3 and J is TRBJ2-5; either TRBD1 or TRBD2 may fit D (5 bases each). CDR3 length equals 13 residues. Trimming took off 4 bases at V and 2 bases at J, with 8 bases between the two ends. The germline CDR1 and CDR2 sequences are LGHNA and YSLEER. CDR3 coding DNA: TGCGCCAGCAGCCGGGGGATACAAGAGACCCAGTACTTC. Amino acids: CASSRGIQETQYF.

The chain links TRBV30 to TRBJ2-2, with 8 bases aligning to TRBD2. The germline V gene encodes CDR1 GTSNPN and CDR2 SVGIG (reference sequence). With 4 bases clipped from V and 1 base from J, the junction kept 8 bases outside the gene matches. This CDR3 region has 16 residues. The CDR3 region has the DNA TGTGCCTGGACCTCTCCCCTAGCGGGGAACACCGGGGAGCTGTTTTTT. This sequence encodes CAWTSPLAGNTGELFF.

This clone was picked up a small number of times. This rearrangement joins TRBV7-9 to TRBJ2-7; D is undetermined. With 6 bases removed from V and 2 bases from J, the gap between germline ends came to 8 bases. CDR1 SEHNR and CDR2 FQNEAQ come from the germline V gene (reference sequence). This CDR3 comprises 12 residues. CDR3: CASSSMPYEQYF. CDR3 DNA sequence: TGTGCCAGCAGTTCCATGCCCTACGAGCAGTACTTC.

This clone has only one observation. The chain uses TRBV6-1 and TRBJ1-3; no definite D call. The V gene lost 7 bases and the J gene lost 0 bases, with 7 bases spanning the gap. The CDR3 is made up of 13 amino acids. CDR1 is MNHNS, CDR2 SASEGT, per germline. The CDR3 region has the DNA TGTGCCAGCAACACCGTCTCTGGAAACACCATATATTTT. Translated: CASNTVSGNTIYF.

This rearrangement joins TRBV29-1 to TRBJ2-1, with 8 nucleotides matching TRBD2. The CDR3 has 13 amino acids. Unmatched junction bases numbered 6, after V lost 7 bases and J lost 4 bases. Germline V CDR1 and CDR2: SQVTM, ANQGSEA. DNA of the CDR3: TGCAGCGACGTAGCGGGGCCTTACAATGAGCAGTTCTTC. Protein: CSDVAGPYNEQFF.

This clone was seen just once. An end of the junction does not agree with germline; a read error may underlie this. The gene calls are TRBV4-3 and TRBJ2-7; a possible D gene is TRBD1 (5 bases). The CDR3 runs 13 residues. In germline, CDR1 is LGHNA, CDR2 YSLEER. The CDR3 DNA is TGCGCCAGCAGCCAGAGACAGTTTAAAAGCTCCTGCTTC. Translating it yields CASSQRQFKSSCF.

This sequence joins TRBV5-1 and TRBJ2-5, with 7 bases identical to TRBD1. The CDR3 loop spans 13 amino acids. Germline loops: CDR1 SGHRS, CDR2 YFSETQ. The J segment lost 4 bases and the V segment lost 4 bases, leaving 4 bases of the junction unmatched. For the CDR3, the DNA is TGCGCCAGCAGCCCAACAGGGGTAGAGACCCAGTACTTC. Translated: CASSPTGVETQYF.

The V gene is TRBV6-5, the J gene TRBJ2-7; TRBD1 might be the D (6 bases). In germline, CDR1 is MNHEY, CDR2 SVGAGI. The CDR3 is 14 amino acids. Trimming took off 4 bases at V and 4 bases at J, with 14 bases between the two ends. The CDR3 is CASSSPRTDYEQYF. CDR3 coding DNA: TGTGCCAGCAGTTCCCCAAGGACAGATTACGAGCAGTACTTC.

V gene TRBV5-6 combines with J gene TRBJ2-3; 9 bases align to TRBD1. There are 17 residues in the CDR3. CDR1 and CDR2 from the germline V gene are SGHDT and YYEEEE. The trim removed 3 bases at V and 5 bases at J, leaving 13 bases unmatched. As DNA, the CDR3 is TGTGCCAGCAGCTCCGTAAGTACCGGGACAGGGCAAGATACGCAGTATTTT. Translating it yields CASSSVSTGTGQDTQYF.

This clone was detected only once. The CDR3 loop is CASSLTATRDTQYF. CDR3 nucleotide sequence: TGTGCCAGCAGTTTAACCGCGACTAGGGATACGCAGTATTTT. The chain is built from TRBV27 and TRBJ2-3; D possibly corresponds to TRBD2 (6 bases). Trimming cost V 2 bases and J 6 bases, with 12 bases left between them. CDR3 size: 14 residues. In germline, CDR1 is MNHEY, CDR2 SMNVEV (reference sequence).

The chain is built from TRBV19 and TRBJ2-7; a possible D gene is TRBD1 (5 bases). V lost 7 bases to trimming and J lost 7 bases, with 23 bases between them. There are 15 residues in the CDR3. The germline CDR1 and CDR2 sequences are LNHDA and SQIVND (reference sequence). This chain's CDR3 is CASTPESGAPWEQYF. As DNA, the CDR3 is TGTGCCAGTACCCCCGAGAGTGGGGCCCCATGGGAGCAGTACTTC.

The chain joins TRBV9 to TRBJ2-2; either TRBD1 or TRBD2 may supply D (5 bases each). Germline V CDR1 and CDR2: SGDLS, YYNGEE. Trimming pared 3 bases from V and 7 bases from J, leaving 7 bases between. The CDR3 spans 12 residues. The CDR3 spells CASSGGNGELFF. The CDR3 DNA sequence: TGTGCCAGCAGCGGGGGGAACGGGGAGCTGTTTTTT.

This clone was seen a single time. The chain has TRBV18 and TRBJ2-7; D is unclear. Germline loops: CDR1 KGHSH, CDR2 LQKENI. V lost 4 bases, J lost 5 bases, and 21 bases lay in between. The CDR3 is made up of 16 amino acids. In DNA, the CDR3 is TGTGCCAGCTCACAAACCTTGATGATAGTAGATGACGAGCAGTACTTC. Translation gives CASSQTLMIVDDEQYF.